This TCR beta chain was retrieved from a study of PD-L1 blockade in urothelial cancer. Germline V CDR1 and CDR2: SEHNR, FQNEAQ (reference sequence). With 5 bases removed from V and 3 bases from J, the gap between germline ends came to 8 bases. The CDR3 has 13 amino acids. The method was immunoSEQ multiplex PCR; TCRdb's version includes in-frame clones alone and lacks a portion of them. The table shows around 48,000 clones, with about 90% occurring only once. The time point: peripheral blood 6 weeks after treatment start. Patients' urothelial carcinoma was locally advanced or metastatic. Sequences were derived from PBMCs, sampled around atezolizumab (anti-PD-L1) treatment. The chain couples TRBV7-9 to TRBJ1-5; tentative D call: TRBD1 (6 bases). The source of this sequence is a man in his sixties with urothelial cancer. This CDR3 is CASSPGVNQPQHF. CDR3 nucleotide sequence: TGTGCCAGCAGCCCAGGGGTCAATCAGCCCCAGCATTTT.